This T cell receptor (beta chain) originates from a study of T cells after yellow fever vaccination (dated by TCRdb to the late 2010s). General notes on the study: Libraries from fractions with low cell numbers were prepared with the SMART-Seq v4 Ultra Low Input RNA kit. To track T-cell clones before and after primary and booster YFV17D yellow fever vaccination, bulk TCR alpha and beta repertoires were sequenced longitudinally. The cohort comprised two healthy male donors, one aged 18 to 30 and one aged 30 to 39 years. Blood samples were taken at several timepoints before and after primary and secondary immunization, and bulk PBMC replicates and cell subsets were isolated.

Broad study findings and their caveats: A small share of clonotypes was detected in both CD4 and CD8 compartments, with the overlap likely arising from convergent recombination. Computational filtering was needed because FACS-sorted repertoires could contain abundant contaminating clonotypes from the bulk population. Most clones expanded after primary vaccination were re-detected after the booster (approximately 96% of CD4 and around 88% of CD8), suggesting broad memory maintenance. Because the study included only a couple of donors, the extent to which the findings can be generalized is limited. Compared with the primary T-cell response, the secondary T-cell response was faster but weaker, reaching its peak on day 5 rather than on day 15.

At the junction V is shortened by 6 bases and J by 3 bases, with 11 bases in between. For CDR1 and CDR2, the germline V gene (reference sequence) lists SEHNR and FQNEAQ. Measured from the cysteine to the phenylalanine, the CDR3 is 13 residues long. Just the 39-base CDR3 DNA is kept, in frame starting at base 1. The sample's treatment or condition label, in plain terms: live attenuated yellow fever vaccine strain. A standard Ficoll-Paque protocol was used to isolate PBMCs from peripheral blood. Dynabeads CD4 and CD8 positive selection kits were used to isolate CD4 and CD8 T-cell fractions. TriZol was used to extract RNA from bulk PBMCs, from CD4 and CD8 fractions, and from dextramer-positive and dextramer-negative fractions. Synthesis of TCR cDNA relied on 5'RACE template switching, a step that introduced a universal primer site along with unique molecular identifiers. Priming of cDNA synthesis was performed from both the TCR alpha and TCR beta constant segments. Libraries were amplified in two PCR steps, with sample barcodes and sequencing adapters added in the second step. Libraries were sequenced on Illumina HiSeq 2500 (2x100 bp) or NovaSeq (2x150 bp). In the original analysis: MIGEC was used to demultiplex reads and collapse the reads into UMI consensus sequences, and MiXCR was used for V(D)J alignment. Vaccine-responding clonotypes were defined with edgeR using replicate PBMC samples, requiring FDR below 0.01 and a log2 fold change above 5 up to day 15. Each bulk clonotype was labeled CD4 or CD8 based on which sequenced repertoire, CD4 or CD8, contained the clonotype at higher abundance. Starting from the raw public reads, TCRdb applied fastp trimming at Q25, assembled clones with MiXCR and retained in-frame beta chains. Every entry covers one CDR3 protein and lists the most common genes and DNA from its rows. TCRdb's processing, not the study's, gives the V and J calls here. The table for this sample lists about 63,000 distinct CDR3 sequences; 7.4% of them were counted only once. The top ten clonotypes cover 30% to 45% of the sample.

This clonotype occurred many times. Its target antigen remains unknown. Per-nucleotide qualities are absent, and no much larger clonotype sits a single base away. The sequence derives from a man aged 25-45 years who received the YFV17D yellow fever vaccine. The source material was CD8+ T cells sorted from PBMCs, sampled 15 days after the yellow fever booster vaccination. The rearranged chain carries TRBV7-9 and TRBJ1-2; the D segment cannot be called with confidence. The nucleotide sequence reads TGTGCCAGCAGGAGGGAGGGAGACTATGGCTACACCTTC. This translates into CASRREGDYGYTF.